Listed below are T cell receptor beta chains from one sample, sequenced in a study of blood T cell repertoires in COVID-19. Repertoires were generated with immunoSEQ multiplex PCR, while TCRdb's copy carries only in-frame clones and drops some. The sample holds just under 150,000 clones; approximately 84% are singletons and the top ten take approximately 4.6%. Material for sequencing was peripheral blood. All receptors derive from a human donor in a cohort sampled during active COVID-19. Each CDR3 is given without its conserved first and last residue. A clone size is listed for some rows: how often the clone was seen (once, few, many), or a class if it is expanded.

v_call: TRBV10-3
clone_size: few
j_call: TRBJ1-5
cdr3_aa: AISEWGQGNQPQH

v_call: TRBV19
clone_size: once
j_call: TRBJ1-3
cdr3_aa: ASSVRTGRGNTIY

v_call: TRBV6-5
clone_size: few
j_call: TRBJ2-2
cdr3_aa: ASKEGTTGELF

v_call: TRBV7-8
clone_size: NA
j_call: TRBJ2-7
cdr3_aa: ASSPTSAGQY

v_call: TRBV7-3
clone_size: NA
j_call: TRBJ2-5
cdr3_aa: ASSPGGRANGETQY

v_call: TRBV5-4
clone_size: few
j_call: TRBJ2-2
cdr3_aa: ASSLWARETGELF

v_call: TRBV2
clone_size: NA
j_call: TRBJ2-1
cdr3_aa: ASRGLAGRKSSYNEQF

v_call: TRBV5-4
clone_size: NA
j_call: TRBJ2-7
cdr3_aa: ASSSRLAGSSYEQY

v_call: TRBV5-1
clone_size: NA
j_call: TRBJ2-1
cdr3_aa: ASSHQAGEGNEQF

v_call: TRBV28
clone_size: NA
j_call: TRBJ1-5
cdr3_aa: ASSFGPSHGGQPQH